This T cell receptor beta chain appears in the sequencing data of a study of T cells after yellow fever vaccination. Note on this clonotype: Its antigen remains unknown.

Findings and limits, study-wide: Overlap between CD4 and CD8 compartments was detected for a small share of clonotypes.

A 5'RACE template-switching step, the method used to make TCR cDNA, added a universal primer site and UMIs. MiXCR was run by TCRdb on the 5' RACE reads, yielding one entry per CDR3 protein. The data contain a few hundred thousand distinct CDR3 sequences, 8.7% of them seen just once; the ten biggest clones take up approximately 19%. The CDR3 covers 8 residues. The rearrangement joins TRBV21-1 to TRBJ1-1; the tabulated D call, TRBD1, remains unverified against the DNA. TRBV21-1 is a pseudogene locus. The TCR was taken from a man younger than 35 who received the YFV17D yellow fever vaccine. The sequencing used PBMCs, collected on the day of the first yellow fever vaccination. CDR3 DNA sequence: TGTGCCAGCCATCAGGGGGGCTTT. Translating it yields CASHQGGF.